This TCR beta chain was captured by sequencing in a study of T cells after yellow fever vaccination. Study outcomes and limitations: Researchers report a weaker secondary response that nonetheless peaked faster, day 5 versus 15.

Germline V CDR1 and CDR2: MNHNS, SASEGT. The CDR3 covers 15 residues. With V trimmed by 8 bases and J by 5 bases, 6 bases remained unmatched. TCRdb re-called the 5' RACE reads with MiXCR, one entry per CDR3 protein. The sample records just under 600,000 distinct CDR3 sequences, 13% being singletons. In regard to this clonotype: As yet, its antigen is unknown.

The TCR comes from a man under 40 who received the YFV17D yellow fever vaccine. The source was PBMCs, collected on the day of the yellow fever booster vaccination. The chain carries TRBV6-1 and TRBJ2-1; 13 bases fit TRBD2. The CDR3 sequence is CASLRTSGSHNEQFF. CDR3 coding DNA: TGTGCCAGCCTCCGGACTAGCGGGAGCCACAATGAGCAGTTCTTC.